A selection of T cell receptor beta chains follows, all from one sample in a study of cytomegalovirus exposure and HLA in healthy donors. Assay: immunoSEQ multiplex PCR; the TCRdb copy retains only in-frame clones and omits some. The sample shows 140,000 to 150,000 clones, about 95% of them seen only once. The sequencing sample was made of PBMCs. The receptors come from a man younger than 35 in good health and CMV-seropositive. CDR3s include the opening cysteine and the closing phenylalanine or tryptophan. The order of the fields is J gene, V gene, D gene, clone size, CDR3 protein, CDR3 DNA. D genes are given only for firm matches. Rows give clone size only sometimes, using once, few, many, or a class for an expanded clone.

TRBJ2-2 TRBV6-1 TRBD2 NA CASSVSSGRPGELFF TGTGCCAGCAGTGTTTCGAGCGGGAGACCCGGGGAGCTGTTTTTT
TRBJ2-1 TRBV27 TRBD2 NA CASSLSLAGTNEQFF TGTGCCAGCAGTTTGAGTCTAGCGGGAACCAATGAGCAGTTCTTC
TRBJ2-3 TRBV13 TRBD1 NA CASSEDRGKSTDTQYF TGTGCCAGCAGCGAAGACAGGGGCAAGAGCACAGATACGCAGTATTTT
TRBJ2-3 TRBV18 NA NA CASSPVTSTDTQYF TGTGCCAGCTCACCGGTGACATCCACAGATACGCAGTATTTT
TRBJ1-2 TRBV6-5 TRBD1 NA CASRAGTGNYGYTF TGTGCCAGCAGGGCAGGGACAGGGAACTATGGCTACACCTTC
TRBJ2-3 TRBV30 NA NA CAWSGWGWRTSTDTQYF TGTGCCTGGAGTGGATGGGGCTGGCGGACGAGCACAGATACGCAGTATTTT
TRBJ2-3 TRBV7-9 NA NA CASRSSGQDTQYF TGTGCCAGCAGATCCAGCGGTCAGGATACGCAGTATTTT
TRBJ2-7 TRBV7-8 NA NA CASSLAGDSYEQYF TGTGCCAGCAGCTTAGCAGGGGACTCCTACGAGCAGTACTTC
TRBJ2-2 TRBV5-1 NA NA CASSLISVTGELFF TGCGCCAGCAGCTTGATTAGCGTCACCGGGGAGCTGTTTTTT
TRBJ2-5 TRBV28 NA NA CASSFEDTRGTQYF TGTGCCAGCAGTTTTGAGGACACCCGTGGGACCCAGTACTTC
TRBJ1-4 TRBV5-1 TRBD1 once CASSLAGTAPATNEKLFF TGCGCCAGCAGCTTGGCAGGGACAGCGCCTGCAACTAATGAAAAACTGTTTTTT
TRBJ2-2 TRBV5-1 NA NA CASSPGIPGELFF TGCGCCAGCAGCCCCGGTATCCCCGGGGAGCTGTTTTTT
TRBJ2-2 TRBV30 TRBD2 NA CAYRPSGRGNTGELFF TGTGCCTATCGGCCTAGCGGGAGAGGGAACACCGGGGAGCTGTTTTTT
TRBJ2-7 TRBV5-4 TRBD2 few CASSFSGRAGEQYF TGTGCCAGCAGCTTTAGCGGGAGGGCCGGTGAGCAGTACTTC
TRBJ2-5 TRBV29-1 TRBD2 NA CSVHRWVAGGSLVQETQYF TGCAGCGTCCACCGCTGGGTAGCGGGAGGGTCCCTAGTCCAAGAGACCCAGTACTTC
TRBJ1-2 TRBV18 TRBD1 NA CASSSTGGDGYTF TGTGCCAGCTCATCGACAGGGGGGGATGGCTACACCTTC
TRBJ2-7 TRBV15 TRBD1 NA CATSRDRVRGRARYF TGTGCCACCAGCAGAGATCGGGTCAGGGGGCGGGCTCGGTACTTC
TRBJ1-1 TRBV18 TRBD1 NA CASSLFPGQGAPEAFF TGTGCCAGCTCACTTTTTCCGGGACAGGGGGCTCCTGAAGCTTTCTTT
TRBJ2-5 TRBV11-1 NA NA CASSSIEGQDQKHF TGTGCCAGCAGCTCGATAGAGGGTCAGGACCAGAAGCACTTC
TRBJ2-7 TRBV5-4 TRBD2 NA CASMPGLGAYEQYF TGTGCCAGCATGCCGGGACTAGGGGCCTACGAGCAGTACTTC
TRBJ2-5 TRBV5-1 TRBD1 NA CASSLVGTGYQETQYF TGCGCCAGCAGCTTAGTAGGGACAGGGTACCAAGAGACCCAGTACTTC
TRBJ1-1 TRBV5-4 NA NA CASSLLDTEAFF TGTGCCAGCAGCTTACTAGACACTGAAGCTTTCTTT
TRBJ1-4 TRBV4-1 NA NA CASSQEGAVNEKLFF TGCGCCAGCAGCCAAGAGGGGGCGGTCAATGAAAAACTGTTTTTT
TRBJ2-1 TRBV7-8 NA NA CASSLTGPPLPGEQFF TGTGCCAGCAGCTTAACCGGCCCCCCTCTGCCCGGGGAGCAGTTCTTC
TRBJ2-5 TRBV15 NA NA CATSTESRGTRGTQYF TGTGCCACCAGCACCGAAAGTAGGGGGACCCGTGGGACCCAGTACTTC
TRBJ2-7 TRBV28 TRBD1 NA CAAVGSDRGSYEQYF TGTGCCGCCGTGGGGTCTGACAGGGGGTCCTACGAGCAGTACTTC
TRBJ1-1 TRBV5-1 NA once CASSGGSTELTEAFF TGCGCCAGCAGTGGGGGGTCGACGGAACTCACTGAAGCTTTCTTT
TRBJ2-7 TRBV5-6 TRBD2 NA CASSFGGRGYEQYF TGTGCCAGCAGCTTCGGGGGGAGGGGCTACGAGCAGTACTTC
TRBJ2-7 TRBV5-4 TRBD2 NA CASSAAPGLVYEQYF TGTGCCAGCAGCGCCGCCCCGGGACTAGTCTACGAGCAGTACTTC
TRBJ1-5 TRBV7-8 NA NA CASSSRDVDSNQPQHF TGTGCCAGCAGCTCGCGGGACGTTGATAGCAATCAGCCCCAGCATTTT
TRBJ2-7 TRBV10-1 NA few CASSETQEDEQYF TGCGCCAGCAGTGAAACCCAGGAGGACGAGCAGTACTTC
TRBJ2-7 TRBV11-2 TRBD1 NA CASSLFPRGTGYNEQYF TGTGCCAGCAGCCTGTTCCCCCGGGGGACAGGGTACAACGAGCAGTACTTC
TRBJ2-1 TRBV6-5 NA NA CASRVYETGGEQFF TGTGCCAGCAGGGTATACGAGACTGGTGGTGAGCAGTTCTTC
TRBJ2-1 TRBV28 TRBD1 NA CASSSPKPGQGWLGEQFF TGTGCCAGCAGTTCGCCCAAACCGGGACAGGGGTGGCTAGGTGAGCAGTTCTTC
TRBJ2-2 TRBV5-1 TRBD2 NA CASSSSSGIPGELFF TGCGCCAGCAGCTCATCTAGCGGGATCCCCGGGGAGCTGTTTTTT
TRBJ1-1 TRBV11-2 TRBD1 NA CASSSIRGFSTEAFF TGTGCCAGCAGCTCGATCAGGGGGTTCAGCACTGAAGCTTTCTTT
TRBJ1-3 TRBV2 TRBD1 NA CASRAPRTGSGNTIYF TGTGCCAGCAGGGCCCCTAGGACAGGGTCTGGAAACACCATATATTTT
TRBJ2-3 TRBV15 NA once CATSSSGRTDTQYF TGTGCCACCAGCTCCAGCGGTCGCACAGATACGCAGTATTTT
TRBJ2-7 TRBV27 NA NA CASSLGYRAAEQYF TGTGCCAGCAGTTTAGGGTACAGGGCGGCCGAGCAGTACTTC
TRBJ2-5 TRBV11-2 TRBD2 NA CASSLDIPSGSMGGETQYF TGTGCCAGCAGCTTAGATATCCCTAGCGGGAGTATGGGGGGAGAGACCCAGTACTTC
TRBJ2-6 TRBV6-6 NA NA CASNFRVSGANVLTF TGTGCCAGCAACTTCAGGGTATCTGGGGCCAACGTCCTGACTTTC
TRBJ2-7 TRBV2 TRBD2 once CASGIGLAGLYEQYF TGTGCCAGCGGGATTGGACTAGCGGGACTCTACGAGCAGTACTTC
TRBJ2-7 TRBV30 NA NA CAWSFHLVTYEQYF TGTGCCTGGAGTTTCCACCTAGTGACCTACGAGCAGTACTTC
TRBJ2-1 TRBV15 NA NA CATSRDRLESPYNEQFF TGTGCCACCAGCAGAGATCGGCTAGAAAGCCCCTACAATGAGCAGTTCTTC
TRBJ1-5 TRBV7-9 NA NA CASSLGGGNQPQHF TGTGCCAGCAGCTTAGGGGGGGGAAATCAGCCCCAGCATTTT
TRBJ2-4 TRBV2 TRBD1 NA CATRTGGTKNIQYF TGTGCCACCAGGACAGGGGGTACCAAAAACATTCAGTACTTC
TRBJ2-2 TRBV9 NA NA CASSGGPGWELFF TGTGCCAGCAGCGGTGGGCCAGGTTGGGAGCTGTTTTTT
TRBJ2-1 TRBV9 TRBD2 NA CASSVGGGRPYNEQFF TGTGCCAGCAGCGTAGGTGGCGGGAGACCCTACAATGAGCAGTTCTTC
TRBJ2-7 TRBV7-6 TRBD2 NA CASSLGVSSGSYEQYF TGTGCCAGCAGCTTAGGGGTTTCTAGCGGGAGCTACGAGCAGTACTTC
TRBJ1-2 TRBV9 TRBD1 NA CASSVGDRDGNGYTF TGTGCCAGCAGCGTAGGGGACAGGGACGGGAATGGCTACACCTTC
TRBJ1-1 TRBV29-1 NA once CSVESTSNTEAFF TGCAGCGTTGAGTCCACTTCGAACACTGAAGCTTTCTTT
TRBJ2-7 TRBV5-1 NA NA CASSPADPRYEQYF TGCGCCAGCAGTCCAGCGGATCCTCGCTACGAGCAGTACTTC
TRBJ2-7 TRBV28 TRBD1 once CASSLRQGTYEQYF TGTGCCAGCAGTCTACGACAGGGTACCTACGAGCAGTACTTC
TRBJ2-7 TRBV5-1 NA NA CASSPVVGRSYEQYF TGCGCCAGCAGCCCTGTGGTGGGGCGATCCTACGAGCAGTACTTC
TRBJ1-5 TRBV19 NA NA CASSSHREPDGAQHF TGTGCCAGTAGTAGTCACAGGGAGCCGGATGGGGCCCAGCATTTT
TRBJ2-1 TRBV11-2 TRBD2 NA CASSLDPPSGSYNEQFF TGTGCCAGCAGCTTAGACCCTCCTAGCGGGAGCTACAATGAGCAGTTCTTC